Listed here are 21 T cell receptor beta chains from one sample, sequenced in a study of lymphopenia after photon versus proton radiotherapy. This table comes from immunoSEQ multiplex PCR, and its TCRdb copy is limited to in-frame clones, with some not included. This table has 50,000 to 60,000 clones, 92% appearing once. The sample was peripheral blood, taken from a patient treated with photon-based radiotherapy. The origin of the receptors is a middle-aged woman with cholangiocarcinoma.

The rearrangement links TRBV6-5 to TRBJ2-7; maybe TRBD1 (6 bases). The CDR3 spans 14 residues. From germline, CDR1 is MNHEY and CDR2 SVGAGI. With 8 bases removed from V and 1 base from J, the gap between germline ends came to 15 bases. CDR3 loop: CASRFEGQSYEQYF. The CDR3 DNA reads as TGTGCCAGCCGCTTCGAGGGACAATCCTACGAGCAGTACTTC.

The chain couples TRBV25-1 to TRBJ1-1; TRBD1 matches at 7 bases. CDR1 MGHDK and CDR2 SYGVNS come from the germline V gene. This CDR3 region has 15 residues. V lost 3 bases, J lost 4 bases, and 8 bases stayed unmatched. CDR3: CASSDSPGGFTEAFF. The CDR3 DNA follows: TGTGCCAGCAGTGACTCACCAGGGGGTTTCACTGAAGCTTTCTTT.

The sample holds one count of this clone. The rearrangement uses TRBV7-9 and TRBJ2-1, with D hard to call. Trimming pared 8 bases from V and 7 bases from J, leaving 12 bases between. The CDR3 is 12 amino acids. Germline assignment: CDR1 SEHNR and CDR2 FQNEAQ (reference sequence). CDR3 DNA sequence: TGTGCCAGCGAAGGGCTGTCGAATGAGCAGTTCTTC. This sequence encodes CASEGLSNEQFF.

The rearrangement links TRBV19 to TRBJ2-1; TRBD2 agrees at 9 bases. After removal of 6 bases from V and 3 bases from J, the junction contained 0 bases not matched to a gene. The CDR3 runs 13 residues. Germline values: CDR1 LNHDA, CDR2 SQIVND (reference sequence). CDR3: CASRRGGYNEQFF. CDR3 DNA sequence: TGTGCCAGTAGGCGGGGGGGCTACAATGAGCAGTTCTTC.

The chain is built from TRBV5-6 and TRBJ1-2, with a weak D call TRBD1 (5 bases). Trimming cost V 2 bases and J 5 bases, with 19 bases left between them. This CDR3 contains 16 residues. CDR1 and CDR2 (germline): SGHDT, YYEEEE. The CDR3 DNA follows: TGTGCCAGCAGCTTTGACGGGGCCCTCACACTTTATGGCTACACCTTC. This gives the protein CASSFDGALTLYGYTF.

The genes are TRBV5-4 and TRBJ2-2; possibly TRBD1 or TRBD2 for D (7 bases each). The CDR3 is 17 amino acids. V gave up 4 bases and J gave up 3 bases, with 19 bases separating them. Germline CDR1 reads SGHNT; CDR2 reads YYREEE (reference sequence). The CDR3 loop is CASSRPAGQRDTGELFF. In nucleotides, the CDR3 is TGTGCCAGCAGCCGCCCAGCGGGACAGCGGGACACCGGGGAGCTGTTTTTT.

This chain connects TRBV18 to TRBJ2-7, with 7 bases fitting TRBD1. V was clipped by 5 bases and J by 0 bases; unmatched bases: 4. The CDR3 has 14 amino acids. Germline V CDR1 and CDR2: KGHSH, LQKENI. The CDR3 DNA reads TGTGCCAGCTCATCTAGGGACAGCTCCTACGAGCAGTACTTC. Encoded protein: CASSSRDSSYEQYF.

This clone was detected only once. V and J are TRBV7-8 and TRBJ2-5; 9 nucleotides match TRBD2. CDR1 is SGHVS, CDR2 FQNEAQ, per germline. The length of the CDR3 is 18 residues. J lost 4 bases, V lost 2 bases, and 14 bases had no gene match. CDR3 protein: CASSLSLASGTYLETQYF. The CDR3 DNA sequence: TGTGCCAGCAGCTTAAGTTTGGCTAGCGGGACCTATTTAGAGACCCAGTACTTC.

The table lists this clone with a count of one. This sequence joins TRBV5-4 and TRBJ2-5; 10 bases agree with TRBD2. The V gene end was trimmed by 4 bases and the J gene end by 4 bases; junction bases not matched to a gene: 4. The CDR3 is 14 residues long. CDR1 is SGHNT and CDR2 is YYREEE in the germline V gene (reference sequence). This CDR3 reads CASSKAGGGETQYF. CDR3 DNA: TGTGCCAGCAGCAAAGCGGGGGGGGGAGAGACCCAGTACTTC.

This rearrangement joins TRBV7-6 to TRBJ2-7; possible D gene TRBD1, 6 bases. Germline values: CDR1 SGHVS, CDR2 FNYEAQ. The CDR3 covers 14 residues. Trimming shortened V by 5 bases and J by 6 bases, and 17 bases separated the two germline ends. The CDR3 region is CASSKDRPAGEQYF. The CDR3, as DNA: TGTGCCAGCAGCAAAGACAGGCCCGCAGGCGAGCAGTACTTC.

V and J are TRBV30 and TRBJ1-4, with D possibly matching TRBD1 (6 bases). CDR1 and CDR2 (germline): GTSNPN, SVGIG (reference sequence). The V end lost 7 bases, the J end lost 8 bases, and 14 bases lay between the germline ends. The CDR3 sequence is 12 residues long. Here the CDR3 reads CAFAPRGEKLFF. As DNA, the CDR3 is TGTGCCTTCGCTCCCAGGGGCGAAAAACTGTTTTTT.

The chain links TRBV7-2 to TRBJ2-3; 9 bases agree with TRBD2. The germline V gene encodes CDR1 SGHTA and CDR2 FQGNSA. V shed 4 bases, J shed 4 bases, and the junction held 12 bases outside the gene matches. The CDR3 has 17 residues. CDR3 sequence: CASSSEGGGRAADTQYF. The DNA for the CDR3 is TGTGCCAGCAGCTCCGAGGGTGGCGGGAGGGCCGCAGATACGCAGTATTTT.

This chain joins TRBV7-2 and TRBJ2-7; 10 bases fit TRBD1. In germline, CDR1 is SGHTA, CDR2 FQGNSA. The CDR3 loop spans 15 amino acids. V gave up 4 bases and J gave up 7 bases; unmatched junction bases: 10. The CDR3 here is CASSSSGTGVREQYF. The CDR3 coding sequence is TGTGCCAGCAGCTCTTCAGGGACAGGGGTGCGTGAGCAGTACTTC. The full variable domain, completed using reference TRBV7-2 and TRBJ2-7, is GAGVSQSPSNKVTEKGKDVELRCDPISGHTALYWYRQSLGQGLEFLIYFQGNSAPDKSGLPSDRFSAERTGGSVSTLTIQRTQQEDSAVYLCASSSSGTGVREQYFGPGTRLTVT.

The chain employs TRBV6-1 and TRBJ1-5; 7 nucleotides match TRBD1. Trimming removed 3 bases from V and 5 bases from J; junction bases left unmatched: 4. The CDR3 contains 14 residues. Germline CDR1 reads MNHNS; CDR2 reads SASEGT. CDR3 region: CASSEGTVYQPQHF. The CDR3 coding sequence is TGTGCCAGCAGTGAGGGGACAGTTTATCAGCCCCAGCATTTT.

This chain links TRBV27 with TRBJ2-7, with D maybe TRBD2 (5 bases). V lost 8 bases and J lost 0, with 5 bases in between. Germline lookup yields CDR1 MNHEY and CDR2 SMNVEV (reference sequence). CDR3 length: 11 residues. Here the CDR3 DNA reads TGTGCCAGCGGGAGCTCCTACGAGCAGTACTTC. Protein sequence: CASGSSYEQYF.

J is TRBJ2-4 and V is TRBV28, with D uncertain. The germline V gene encodes CDR1 MDHEN and CDR2 SYDVKM. The CDR3 contains 15 residues. Trimming cost V 0 bases and J 0 bases, with 6 bases left between them. The CDR3: CASSLWGGAKNIQYF. The CDR3 bases are TGTGCCAGCAGTTTATGGGGCGGAGCCAAAAACATTCAGTACTTC.

The J gene is TRBJ2-3, the V gene TRBV7-2; D gene unclear. This CDR3 spans 15 amino acids. V lost 2 bases to trimming and J lost 4 bases, with 13 bases between them. Per germline, CDR1 SGHTA and CDR2 FQGNSA. CDR3 bases: TGTGCCAGCAGCTTAAACCTCCCTGGGGCAGATACGCAGTATTTT. It codes for CASSLNLPGADTQYF. Supplemented by reference TRBV7-2 and TRBJ2-3, the full variable domain reads GAGVSQSPSNKVTEKGKDVELRCDPISGHTALYWYRQSLGQGLEFLIYFQGNSAPDKSGLPSDRFSAERTGGSVSTLTIQRTQQEDSAVYLCASSLNLPGADTQYFGPGTRLTVL.

The chain employs TRBV4-3 and TRBJ2-1, with 10 bases identical to TRBD2. Losses at the gene ends were 4 bases for V and 3 bases for J; bases not matched to a gene: 3. This CDR3 is 15 amino acids long. Germline lookup yields CDR1 LGHNA and CDR2 YSLEER. CDR3 nucleotide sequence: TGCGCCAGCAGCCCCCGGACTAGCGGCTACAATGAGCAGTTCTTC. It yields the protein CASSPRTSGYNEQFF.

V and J are TRBV7-3 and TRBJ1-1; 7 bases are shared with TRBD1. The V gene's germline CDR1 is SGHTA and CDR2 FQGTGA. The ends lost 1 base at V and 4 bases at J; junction bases unmatched: 12. The CDR3 length is 17 residues. CDR3 bases: TGTGCCAGCAGCTTAAGGCCAGGGGGAAGAGTGGGCACTGAAGCTTTCTTT. Residues: CASSLRPGGRVGTEAFF.

The V and J genes are TRBV25-1 and TRBJ1-1, with D possibly matching TRBD1 (6 bases). The V gene lost 4 bases and the J gene lost 1 base, with 10 bases spanning the gap. The CDR3 consists of 14 residues. Germline CDR1 reads MGHDK; CDR2 reads SYGVNS. CDR3 loop: CASSVWGQNTEAFF. DNA of the CDR3: TGTGCCAGCAGTGTATGGGGGCAGAACACTGAAGCTTTCTTT.

This sequence joins TRBV5-6 and TRBJ2-1; possible D gene TRBD2, 5 bases. The V gene lost 1 base and the J gene lost 0 bases, with 8 bases spanning the gap. The germline V gene encodes CDR1 SGHDT and CDR2 YYEEEE. CDR3 length equals 15 residues. The CDR3 sequence: CASSLSGSSYNEQFF. The CDR3 coding sequence is TGTGCCAGCAGCTTGTCTGGGAGCTCCTACAATGAGCAGTTCTTC.